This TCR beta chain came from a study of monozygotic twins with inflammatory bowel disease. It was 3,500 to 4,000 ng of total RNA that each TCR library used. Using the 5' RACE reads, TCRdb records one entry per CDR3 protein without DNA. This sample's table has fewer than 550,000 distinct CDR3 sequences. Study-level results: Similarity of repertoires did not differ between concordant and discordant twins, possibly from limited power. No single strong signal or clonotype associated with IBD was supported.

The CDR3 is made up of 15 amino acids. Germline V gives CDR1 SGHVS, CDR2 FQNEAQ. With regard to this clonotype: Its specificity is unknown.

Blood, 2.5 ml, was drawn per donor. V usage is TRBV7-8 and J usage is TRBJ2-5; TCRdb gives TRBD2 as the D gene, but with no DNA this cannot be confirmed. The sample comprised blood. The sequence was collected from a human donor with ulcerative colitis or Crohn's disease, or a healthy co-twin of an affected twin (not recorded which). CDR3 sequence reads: CASSSGGTSGETQYF. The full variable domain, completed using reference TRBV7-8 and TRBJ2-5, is GAGVSQSPRYKVAKRGQDVALRCDPISGHVSLFWYQQALGQGPEFLTYFQNEAQLDKSGLPSDRFFAERPEGSVSTLKIQRTQQEDSAVYLCASSSGGTSGETQYFGPGTRLLVL.